These T cell receptor beta chains were read from a single sample in a study of PD-L1 blockade in urothelial cancer. TCRdb keeps only in-frame clones here, not all; method: immunoSEQ multiplex PCR. Among 50,000 or so clones, approximately 77% were seen once, and the ten largest hold 3.6%. This material consisted of PBMCs, taken around atezolizumab (anti-PD-L1) treatment. These receptors originate from a man in his 70s with urothelial cancer. The CDR3 runs from the conserved cysteine through the conserved F or W. The D gene is left open where the match is weak.

V	length	D	J	CDR3
TRBV5-5	15	TRBD1	TRBJ1-4	CASSLAGTGSEKLFF
TRBV5-1	14	TRBD2	TRBJ2-2	CASGPGLAGGELFF
TRBV28	14	.	TRBJ2-3	CASSFTTSTDTQYF
TRBV4-2	15	.	TRBJ2-7	CASSQERGPYYEQYF
TRBV29-1	12	.	TRBJ1-5	CSPGGGWQPQHF
TRBV6-5	15	.	TRBJ1-4	CASSYSGRVAEKLFF
TRBV19	17	TRBD1	TRBJ1-5	CASSMTDREYSNQPQHF
TRBV5-1	17	TRBD2	TRBJ2-1	CASSRLTSGASYNEQFF
TRBV9	16	TRBD2	TRBJ2-1	CASSFTEGVAGVEQFF
TRBV5-6	12	.	TRBJ2-5	CASSFYQETQYF
TRBV18	15	TRBD2	TRBJ2-3	CASSLTSGGEDTQYF
TRBV19	18	.	TRBJ1-5	CASSISRRQALSNQPQHF
TRBV10-3	13	.	TRBJ2-1	CAISEGLNNEQFF
TRBV19	16	TRBD2	TRBJ2-1	CASSIDLGSGRNEQFF
TRBV11-2	13	.	TRBJ2-7	CASSPHSLIGQYF
TRBV7-9	12	.	TRBJ2-3	CASSSSTDTQYF
TRBV29-1	14	TRBD1	TRBJ2-5	CSVYRDRGRETQYF
TRBV2	15	.	TRBJ1-2	CASSDRSGRTYGYTF
TRBV10-3	18	TRBD1	TRBJ2-2	CAISESGGTGVRTGELFF
TRBV28	14	TRBD1	TRBJ1-1	CASSPGTVGTEAFF
TRBV30	14	TRBD2	TRBJ2-3	CACKRDGSTDTQYF
TRBV5-4	14	.	TRBJ1-2	CASSFREWNYGYTF